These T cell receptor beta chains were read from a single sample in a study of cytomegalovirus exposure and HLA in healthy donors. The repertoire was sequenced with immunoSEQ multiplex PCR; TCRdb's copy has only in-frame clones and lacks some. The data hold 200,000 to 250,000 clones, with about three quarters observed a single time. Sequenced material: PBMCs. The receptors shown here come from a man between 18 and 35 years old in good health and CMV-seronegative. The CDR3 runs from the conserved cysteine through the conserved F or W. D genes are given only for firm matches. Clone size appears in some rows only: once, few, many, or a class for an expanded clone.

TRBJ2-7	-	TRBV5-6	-	CASTLRPRAYEQYF	TGTGCCAGCACCCTAAGGCCCCGGGCCTACGAGCAGTACTTC
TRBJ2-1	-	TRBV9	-	CASSVESEGSLEQFF	TGTGCCAGCAGCGTAGAGAGCGAGGGCTCCCTTGAGCAGTTCTTC
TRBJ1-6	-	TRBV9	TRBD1	CASSTETGGGRSNSPLHF	TGTGCCAGCAGCACCGAAACAGGGGGCGGTCGGAGTAATTCACCCCTCCACTTT
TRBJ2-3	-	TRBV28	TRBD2	CASSSPWTLAEISTDTQYF	TGTGCCAGCAGTTCCCCCTGGACACTAGCGGAGATAAGCACAGATACGCAGTATTTT
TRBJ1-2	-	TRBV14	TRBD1	CASSPRQGADYGYTF	TGTGCCAGCAGCCCACGACAGGGGGCGGACTATGGCTACACCTTC
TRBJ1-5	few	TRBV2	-	CASRQGQDRNQPQHF	TGTGCCAGCAGGCAGGGACAAGATAGGAATCAGCCCCAGCATTTT
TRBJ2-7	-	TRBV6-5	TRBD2	CASSYDGSGGYYEQYF	TGTGCCAGCAGTTACGACGGGAGCGGGGGATACTACGAGCAGTACTTC
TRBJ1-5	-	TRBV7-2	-	CASSLWGHQPQHF	TGTGCCAGCAGCTTATGGGGGCATCAGCCCCAGCATTTT
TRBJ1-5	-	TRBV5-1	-	CASSVHGSSNQPQHF	TGCGCCAGCAGCGTTCACGGGTCGAGCAATCAGCCCCAGCATTTT
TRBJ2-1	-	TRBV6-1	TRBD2	CASIATSGNEQFF	TGTGCCAGCATTGCGACTAGCGGAAATGAGCAGTTCTTC
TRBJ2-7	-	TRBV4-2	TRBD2	CASSQSSGEAYEQYF	TGTGCCAGCAGCCAATCTAGCGGGGAAGCCTACGAGCAGTACTTC
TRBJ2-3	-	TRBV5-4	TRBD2	CASSFGLADLGDTQYF	TGTGCCAGCAGCTTTGGGCTAGCGGACCTGGGAGATACGCAGTATTTT